The subject of this entry is one T cell receptor beta chain. CDR1 and CDR2 from the germline V gene are MNHEY and SMNVEV (reference sequence). V lost 6 bases, J lost 6 bases, and 9 bases stayed unmatched. This CDR3 is built from 15 residues. The data derive from a study of sequential checkpoint blockade in melanoma. Study-level background: After both sequences, patients received maintenance nivolumab.

Using immunoSEQ multiplex PCR, the repertoire was profiled, and TCRdb retains in-frame clones only, with some absent. The repertoire holds about 17,000 clones, with 60% to 70% as singletons. The treatment is: randomized to nivolumab then ipilimumab (arm A) or the reverse (arm B). The source is a human donor with melanoma. The sequencing here drew on CD8+ T cells sorted from blood (inferred from file names), taken from a patient given nivolumab and ipilimumab in sequence. This rearrangement joins TRBV27 to TRBJ2-1, with 9 positions matching TRBD2. The CDR3 DNA reads TGTGCCAGCAGCCCCGGTAGCGGGGGCCTCAATGAGCAGTTCTTC. Residues: CASSPGSGGLNEQFF.